These 18 T cell receptor beta chains came from one sample sequenced in a study of control samples from healthy donors and cancer patients. The table came from immunoSEQ multiplex PCR; TCRdb's copy has only in-frame clones and leaves some out. The sample shows tens of thousands of clones, 70% to 75% of them seen only once. The sequenced sample was formalin-fixed, paraffin-embedded tissue. The receptors derive from a male donor with melanoma.

The V gene is TRBV14, the J gene TRBJ2-5; D not resolved. The CDR3 extends over 13 amino acids. V was cut by 1 base and J by 9 bases, with 12 bases left in between. From germline, CDR1 is SGHDN and CDR2 FVKESK. The CDR3 sequence: CASSQVGAMAQYF. In DNA form, the CDR3 reads TGTGCCAGCAGCCAAGTCGGAGCCATGGCCCAGTACTTC.

The rearrangement uses TRBV3-1 (or the pseudogene TRBV3-2) and TRBJ1-2; weak D call: TRBD1 (5 bases). Per the germline V gene, CDR1 is LGHDT and CDR2 is YNNKEL (reference sequence). V was clipped by 1 base and J by 4 bases, with 7 bases between them. The CDR3 loop spans 13 amino acids. CDR3 nucleotides: TGTGCCAGCAGCCAAGGACAGCTCTATGGCTACACCTTC. This codes for CASSQGQLYGYTF.

V and J are TRBV7-3 and TRBJ2-1; D is unresolved. The CDR3 contains 12 residues. The ends were cut back, 8 bases at V and 5 bases at J, with 10 bases in the middle. Germline V gene data show CDR1 as SGHTA and CDR2 as FQGTGA. In DNA, the CDR3 is TGTGCCAGCGCTGGTCTGAACAATGAGCAGTTCTTC. It codes for CASAGLNNEQFF.

The chain has TRBV7-9 and TRBJ1-6, with D uncertain. The CDR3 covers 16 residues. V lost 5 bases to trimming and J lost 0 bases, with 11 bases between them. Germline V lookup: CDR1 SEHNR, CDR2 FQNEAQ (reference sequence). The CDR3 loop reads CASSRIRSSYNSPLHF. DNA of the CDR3: TGTGCCAGCAGCCGTATACGGAGCTCCTATAATTCACCCCTCCACTTT.

The rearrangement links TRBV11-1 to TRBJ2-1, with 7 bases matching TRBD2. The CDR3 is 15 amino acids. Germline CDR1 is SGHAT and CDR2 is FQDESV (reference sequence). Trimming removed 4 bases from V and 2 bases from J; junction bases left unmatched: 5. Written as DNA, the CDR3 is TGTGCCAGCAGCTGGGGGGGACGGACCTACAATGAGCAGTTCTTC. Translating it yields CASSWGGRTYNEQFF.

The rearrangement uses TRBV30 and TRBJ1-4, with no clear D. The CDR3 sequence is 15 residues long. Germline-derived CDR1 and CDR2 are GTSNPN and SVGIG (reference sequence). V lost 2 bases and J lost 8, with 18 bases in between. Written as DNA, the CDR3 is TGTGCCTGGAGTCAGCCAGGCGGACGGAGAGAAAAACTGTTTTTT. Translated: CAWSQPGGRREKLFF. Full variable domain (missing parts from reference TRBV30 and TRBJ1-4): SQTIHQWPATLVQPVGSPLSLECTVEGTSNPNLYWYRQAAGRGLQLLFYSVGIGQISSEVPQNLSASRPQDRQFILSSKKLLLSDSGFYLCAWSQPGGRREKLFFGSGTQLSVL.

This clone was counted between two and nine times. V is TRBV24-1 and J is TRBJ2-1, with 8 bases aligning to TRBD1. CDR1 and CDR2 (germline): KGHDR, SFDVKD. CDR3 size: 15 residues. The V and J ends lost 9 bases and 6 bases, in that order; junction bases with no gene match: 12. CDR3 sequence reads: CATYKQGEVGNEQFF. The CDR3 DNA follows: TGTGCCACCTATAAACAGGGGGAGGTAGGCAATGAGCAGTTCTTC.

In its sample, this clone was seen a few times. The chain joins TRBV30 to TRBJ2-3; possible D gene TRBD1, 5 bases. This CDR3 spans 12 amino acids. The germline V gene has CDR1 GTSNPN and CDR2 SVGIG (reference sequence). V was pared by 3 bases and J by 1 base, with 5 bases between. CDR3 in amino acids: CAWRTGTDTQYF. The DNA of the CDR3 is TGTGCCTGGAGGACAGGCACAGATACGCAGTATTTT.

The chain couples TRBV7-9 to TRBJ2-1; 13 nucleotides align to TRBD2. The germline V gene has CDR1 SEHNR and CDR2 FQNEAQ (reference sequence). The CDR3 is 15 residues long. Trimming took 2 bases from V and 10 from J; bases not matched to a gene: 5. CDR3 in DNA: TGTGCCAGCAGCTTAACTAGCGGGAGGGCCAGGGAGCAGTTCTTC. The encoded protein is CASSLTSGRAREQFF.

The rearrangement uses TRBV28 and TRBJ1-1; 7 nucleotides match TRBD1. Germline V lookup: CDR1 MDHEN, CDR2 SYDVKM. The CDR3 is made up of 13 amino acids. The V segment lost 5 bases and the J segment 4 bases; nucleotides outside the gene matches: 4. The DNA for the CDR3 is TGTGCCAGCAGTCGACAGGGTGGCACTGAAGCTTTCTTT. This encodes CASSRQGGTEAFF.

V and J are TRBV19 and TRBJ2-3, with TRBD2 identical over 8 bases. The J segment lost 8 bases and the V segment lost 7 bases, leaving 14 bases of the junction unmatched. CDR3 length equals 15 residues. Germline CDR1 reads LNHDA; CDR2 reads SQIVND (reference sequence). The CDR3 nucleotides are TGTGCCAGTAAGGGCTACGGGAGGGGAGGGGGTACGCAGTATTTT. It translates to CASKGYGRGGGTQYF. Full variable domain (remainder filled in from reference TRBV19 and TRBJ2-3): DGGITQSPKYLFRKEGQNVTLSCEQNLNHDAMYWYRQDPGQGLRLIYYSQIVNDFQKGDIAEGYSVSREKKESFPLTVTSAQKNPTAFYLCASKGYGRGGGTQYFGPGTRLTVL.

The V call is TRBV7-3, the J call TRBJ2-1; TRBD2 matches at 7 bases. The CDR3 loop spans 15 amino acids. The ends lost 0 bases at V and 2 bases at J; junction bases unmatched: 1. From germline, CDR1 is SGHTA and CDR2 FQGTGA. CDR3 bases: TGTGCCAGCAGCTTAACGAGCGGGGCCTACAATGAGCAGTTCTTC. Translation gives CASSLTSGAYNEQFF.

The chain's CDR3 is CASSSWNEQFF. The CDR3 DNA sequence: TGTGCCAGCAGCTCTTGGAATGAGCAGTTCTTC. V and J are TRBV16 and TRBJ2-1; D not certain. V dropped 5 bases and J dropped 7 bases, with 6 bases sitting between them. CDR1 and CDR2 from the germline V gene are KGHSY and FQNENV. The CDR3 spans 11 residues.

V gene TRBV3-1 (or the pseudogene TRBV3-2) combines with J gene TRBJ2-4, with D hard to call. Germline-derived CDR1 and CDR2 are LGHDT and YNNKEL (reference sequence). Trimming left V 1 base short and J 0 bases short, with 7 bases between. This CDR3 region has 15 residues. In nucleotides, the CDR3 is TGTGCCAGCAGCCAAGGGCTCCTAGCCAAAAACATTCAGTACTTC. This codes for CASSQGLLAKNIQYF.

The chain combines TRBV6-5 with TRBJ2-4, with D possibly being TRBD2 (5 bases). There are 14 residues in the CDR3. Trimming stripped 0 bases from V and 7 bases from J, with 10 bases between. Looked up from germline, CDR1 is MNHEY and CDR2 is SVGAGI. The CDR3 bases are TGTGCCAGCAGTTACTCCGGGCCGGGGAACATTCAGTACTTC. Protein: CASSYSGPGNIQYF.

The CDR3 nucleotides read TGTGCCAGCAGTTGGGGGACAGGGCGCACTAACTATGGCTACACCTTC. Amino acid sequence: CASSWGTGRTNYGYTF. V gene TRBV28 combines with J gene TRBJ1-2; TRBD1 aligns across 9 bases. J gave up 0 bases and V 4 bases, and 6 bases lay outside the gene matches. The CDR3 totals 16 residues. CDR1 is MDHEN and CDR2 is SYDVKM in the germline V gene.

J is TRBJ2-3 and V is TRBV28, with TRBD2 matching 9 bases. J lost 6 bases, V lost 3 bases, and 7 bases had no gene match. Germline V lookup: CDR1 MDHEN, CDR2 SYDVKM. The CDR3 is 15 residues long. The CDR3 DNA is TGTGCCAGCAGTTTTACTCTAGCGGGAACGGATACGCAGTATTTT. It is translated as CASSFTLAGTDTQYF.

The V gene is TRBV30, the J gene TRBJ1-2; TRBD1 might be the D (6 bases). Trimming removed 0 bases at V and 4 bases at J, with 12 bases between. This CDR3 is built from 14 residues. Germline lookup yields CDR1 GTSNPN and CDR2 SVGIG (reference sequence). In nucleotides, the CDR3 is TGTGCCTGGAGTGTAGGGCAGGGGAGCTATGGCTACACCTTC. It codes for CAWSVGQGSYGYTF.